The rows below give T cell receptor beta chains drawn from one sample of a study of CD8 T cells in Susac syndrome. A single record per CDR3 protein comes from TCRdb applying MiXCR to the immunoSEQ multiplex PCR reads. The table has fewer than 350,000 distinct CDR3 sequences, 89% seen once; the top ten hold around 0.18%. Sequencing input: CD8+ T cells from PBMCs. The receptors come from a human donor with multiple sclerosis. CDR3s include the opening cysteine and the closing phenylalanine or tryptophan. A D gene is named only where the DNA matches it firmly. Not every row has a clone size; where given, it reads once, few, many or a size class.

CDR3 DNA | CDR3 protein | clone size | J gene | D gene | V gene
TGTGCCAGCAGCATTAGCGGGGGGGCCGGAACCGGGGAGCTGTTTTTT | CASSISGGAGTGELFF | . | TRBJ2-2 | TRBD2 | TRBV11-1
TGTGCCAGCAGTTTAAAAGGGGGGCCTGTCGGGGAGCTGTTTTTT | CASSLKGGPVGELFF | . | TRBJ2-2 | . | TRBV28
TGTGCCAGCAGCAATCTTGGGGCACGGCAGCCCCAGCATTTT | CASSNLGARQPQHF | few | TRBJ1-5 | . | TRBV6-1
TGTGCCATCAGTAACCCCGCGGGAGACTTAATTCAGTACTTC | CAISNPAGDLIQYF | . | TRBJ2-4 | TRBD2 | TRBV10-3
TGTGCCAGCATCCCCCGGGCCCGTGGCCCTCAAGAGACCCAGTACTTC | CASIPRARGPQETQYF | . | TRBJ2-5 | . | TRBV5-5
TGTGCCAGCAGTTTCCCCGTGACAGGGAGGGGCGAGCAGTACTTC | CASSFPVTGRGEQYF | . | TRBJ2-7 | . | TRBV12-3/TRBV12-4
TGTGCCAGCAGCGGCGGGACAGGGGACTACAATGAGCAGTTCTTC | CASSGGTGDYNEQFF | . | TRBJ2-1 | TRBD1 | TRBV5-6
TGTGCCAGCAGCGGGACTAGCGGGGGGGCTTCAGATACGCAGTATTTT | CASSGTSGGASDTQYF | . | TRBJ2-3 | TRBD2 | TRBV9
TGCGCCAGCAGCCCCAACGCCCCTGGGTCTTATCAGCCCCAGCATTTT | CASSPNAPGSYQPQHF | once | TRBJ1-5 | . | TRBV4-1
TGTGCCAGCAGTGAAGGGGAGGGGGCCGGGAATGAGCAGTTCTTC | CASSEGEGAGNEQFF | . | TRBJ2-1 | . | TRBV6-1
TGTGCCAGCAGTCCTATCCGGACAGGGGGCTTAGAGACCCAGTACTTC | CASSPIRTGGLETQYF | . | TRBJ2-5 | TRBD1 | TRBV12-3/TRBV12-4
TGTGCCTGGAGTGTAGGAGCGGGAGGTCACAATGAGCAGTTCTTC | CAWSVGAGGHNEQFF | once | TRBJ2-1 | TRBD2 | TRBV30
TGTGCCAGCAGCCCACAGAGGGGAAGCAATCAGCCCCAGCATTTT | CASSPQRGSNQPQHF | . | TRBJ1-5 | . | TRBV7-2
TGCAGCGTTGTGAGGGGCCAGGTAGACACTGAAGCTTTCTTT | CSVVRGQVDTEAFF | . | TRBJ1-1 | . | TRBV29-1
TGTGCCAGCAGTTACCGGGGAGGCCAGCCCCAGCATTTT | CASSYRGGQPQHF | . | TRBJ1-5 | . | TRBV6-5
TGTGCCAGCAGCCGCCGCAATCGGGGGGACAAGCCCTACGAGCAGTACTTC | CASSRRNRGDKPYEQYF | few | TRBJ2-7 | . | TRBV4-2
TGCAGTGCTAGAGATCTGGGCGACCTATCCAACACTGAAGCTTTCTTT | CSARDLGDLSNTEAFF | . | TRBJ1-1 | . | TRBV20-1
TGTGCCAGCAGCTTCGGACAGGGGATCGATGGCTACACCTTC | CASSFGQGIDGYTF | . | TRBJ1-2 | TRBD1 | TRBV7-9
TGTGCCAGCAGCTTGGTGGGGGGGACAGGCTCGTTGATGGTCGAGCAGTACTTC | CASSLVGGTGSLMVEQYF | . | TRBJ2-7 | . | TRBV5-6
TGTGCCAGTAGTTTCGTCAGCACAGATACGCAGTATTTT | CASSFVSTDTQYF | . | TRBJ2-3 | . | TRBV12-3/TRBV12-4
TGTGCCAGCAGCCAAGATGGGTTGAAGGCCCCGAACACCGGGGAGCTGTTTTTT | CASSQDGLKAPNTGELFF | . | TRBJ2-2 | . | TRBV4-2
TGTGCCAGCAGCCGGGCGGGGGCCAACACCGGGGAGCTGTTTTTT | CASSRAGANTGELFF | . | TRBJ2-2 | . | TRBV7-9
TGTTCCAGCAGCGCTTACAGGGGGACTGAAGCTTTCTTT | CSSSAYRGTEAFF | . | TRBJ1-1 | TRBD1 | TRBV7-3
TGTGCCAGCAGTTCCCCCTTGGGTGAAAAACTGTTTTTT | CASSSPLGEKLFF | once | TRBJ1-4 | . | TRBV7-8
TGTGCCAGCAGCTTCTACCGGGACAGCGTCTACGAGCAGTACTTC | CASSFYRDSVYEQYF | . | TRBJ2-7 | TRBD1 | TRBV7-6
TGTGCCAGCAGCGTAGGGCTGGGGGGAGACCACACCGGGGAGCTGTTTTTT | CASSVGLGGDHTGELFF | . | TRBJ2-2 | . | TRBV9
TGTGCCACCAGTGATCCTGACAGGGCATCTTCCCATGAGCAGTTCTTC | CATSDPDRASSHEQFF | . | TRBJ2-1 | TRBD1 | TRBV24-1
TGTGCCAGCACCTTGGGCCCCTACGAGCAGTACTTC | CASTLGPYEQYF | few | TRBJ2-7 | . | TRBV6-1
TGTGCCAGCAGCCCACAGCGGGGGCCCACAGATACGCAGTATTTT | CASSPQRGPTDTQYF | . | TRBJ2-3 | TRBD2 | TRBV13
TGTGCCACCAGCAGAGGGGGGGTGGATCACAATTCACCCCTCCACTTT | CATSRGGVDHNSPLHF | . | TRBJ1-6 | . | TRBV15
TGTGCCAGCAGCAAAGGGACAGAAGTTGACCAGCCCCAGCATTTT | CASSKGTEVDQPQHF | . | TRBJ1-5 | TRBD1 | TRBV3-1
TGCAGCGTTGAGACAGGGGGCTATGGCTACACCTTC | CSVETGGYGYTF | . | TRBJ1-2 | TRBD1 | TRBV29-1
TGTGCCAGCAGCTCCACTGGGGGGAACACTGAAGCTTTCTTT | CASSSTGGNTEAFF | . | TRBJ1-1 | . | TRBV4-2
TGTGCCAGCAGGTACTCAGGGCATCAGCCCCAGCATTTT | CASRYSGHQPQHF | . | TRBJ1-5 | . | TRBV27
TGTGCCAGCACCTCGGTAGGGACAGGTGCGCTTGTGTCCCAGCATTTT | CASTSVGTGALVSQHF | . | TRBJ1-5 | TRBD1 | TRBV2
TGTGCCAGCAGGGGACTAGCGGACAATGAGCAGTTCTTC | CASRGLADNEQFF | . | TRBJ2-1 | TRBD2 | TRBV27
TGCAGTGCTGCAGGACCCACCTACAATGAGCAGTTCTTC | CSAAGPTYNEQFF | . | TRBJ2-1 | . | TRBV20-1
TGTGCCAGCAGTTTATTTCCAGCGGGAGGGCCTTACGAGCAGTACTTC | CASSLFPAGGPYEQYF | . | TRBJ2-7 | TRBD2 | TRBV27
TGTGCCAGCAGCCATCCTCGGGGCGAGCAGTACTTC | CASSHPRGEQYF | few | TRBJ2-7 | . | TRBV3-1
TGTGCCACCAGTGCAGACAGGAGCTCCTACAATGAGCAGTTCTTC | CATSADRSSYNEQFF | . | TRBJ2-1 | . | TRBV24-1
TGCAGTGCTAGAGATGTGGAGGGTTGGTACGAGCAGTACTTC | CSARDVEGWYEQYF | . | TRBJ2-7 | . | TRBV20-1
TGTGCCACCCAGGGGGAGATGAACACTGAAGCTTTCTTT | CATQGEMNTEAFF | . | TRBJ1-1 | TRBD1 | TRBV7-6
TGTGCCAGCACCCCGGACAGCCTCACATTGAACACTGAAGCTTTCTTT | CASTPDSLTLNTEAFF | . | TRBJ1-1 | . | TRBV2
TGTGCCAGCAGTCAGGACGGGACTAGCGGGGAGCAGTACTTC | CASSQDGTSGEQYF | . | TRBJ2-7 | TRBD2 | TRBV12-3/TRBV12-4
TGTGCCAGTAGTATCGGCCTTGGCGGCAATGAGCAGTTCTTC | CASSIGLGGNEQFF | . | TRBJ2-1 | . | TRBV19